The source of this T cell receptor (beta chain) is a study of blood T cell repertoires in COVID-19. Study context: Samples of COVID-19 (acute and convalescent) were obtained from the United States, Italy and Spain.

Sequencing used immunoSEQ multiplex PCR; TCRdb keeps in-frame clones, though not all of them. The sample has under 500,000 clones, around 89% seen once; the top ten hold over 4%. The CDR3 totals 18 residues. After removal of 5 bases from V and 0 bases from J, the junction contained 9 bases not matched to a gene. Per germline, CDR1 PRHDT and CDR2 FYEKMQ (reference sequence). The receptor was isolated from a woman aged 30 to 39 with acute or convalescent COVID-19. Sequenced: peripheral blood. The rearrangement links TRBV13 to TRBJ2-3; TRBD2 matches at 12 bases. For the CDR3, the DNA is TGTGCCAGCAGCCCTGGACCGACTAGCGGGAGTAGCACAGATACGCAGTATTTT. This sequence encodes CASSPGPTSGSSTDTQYF. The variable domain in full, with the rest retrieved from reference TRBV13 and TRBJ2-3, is AAGVIQSPRHLIKEKRETATLKCYPIPRHDTVYWYQQGPGQDPQFLISFYEKMQSDKGSIPDRFSAQQFSDYHSELNMSSLELGDSALYFCASSPGPTSGSSTDTQYFGPGTRLTVL.